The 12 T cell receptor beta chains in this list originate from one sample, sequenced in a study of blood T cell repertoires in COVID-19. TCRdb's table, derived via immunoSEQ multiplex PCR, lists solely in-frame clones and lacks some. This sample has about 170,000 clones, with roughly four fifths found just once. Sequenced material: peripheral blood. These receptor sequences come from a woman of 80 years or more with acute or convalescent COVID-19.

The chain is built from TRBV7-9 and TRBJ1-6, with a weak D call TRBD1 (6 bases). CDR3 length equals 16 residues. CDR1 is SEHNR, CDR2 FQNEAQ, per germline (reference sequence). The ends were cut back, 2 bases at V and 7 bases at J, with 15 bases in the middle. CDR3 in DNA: TGTGCCAGCAGCTTAATCTGGGCAGGGGACAATTCACCCCTCCACTTT. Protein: CASSLIWAGDNSPLHF. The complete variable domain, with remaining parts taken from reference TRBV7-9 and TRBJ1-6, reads DTGVSQNPRHKITKRGQNVTFRCDPISEHNRLYWYRQTLGQGPEFLTYFQNEAQLEKSRLLSDRFSAERPKGSFSTLEIQRTEQGDSAMYLCASSLIWAGDNSPLHFGNGTRLTVT.

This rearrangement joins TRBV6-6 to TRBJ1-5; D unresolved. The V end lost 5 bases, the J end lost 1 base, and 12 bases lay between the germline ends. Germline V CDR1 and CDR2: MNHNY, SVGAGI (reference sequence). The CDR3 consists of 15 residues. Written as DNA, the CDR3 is TGTGCCAGCAGTCCCGCCGTTGCGAGCAATCAGCCCCAGCATTTT. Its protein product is CASSPAVASNQPQHF.

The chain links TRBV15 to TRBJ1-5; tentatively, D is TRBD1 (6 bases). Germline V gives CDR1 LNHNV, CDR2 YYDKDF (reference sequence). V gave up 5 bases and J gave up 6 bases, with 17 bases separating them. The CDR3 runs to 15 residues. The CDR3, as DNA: TGTGCCACCAGCCGGGGGCGGGGGGTCGGTCAGCCCCAGCATTTT. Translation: CATSRGRGVGQPQHF. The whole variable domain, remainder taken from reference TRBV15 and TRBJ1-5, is DAMVIQNPRYQVTQFGKPVTLSCSQTLNHNVMYWYQQKSSQAPKLLFHYYDKDFNNEADTPDNFQSRRPNTSFCFLDIRSPGLGDTAMYLCATSRGRGVGQPQHFGDGTRLSIL.

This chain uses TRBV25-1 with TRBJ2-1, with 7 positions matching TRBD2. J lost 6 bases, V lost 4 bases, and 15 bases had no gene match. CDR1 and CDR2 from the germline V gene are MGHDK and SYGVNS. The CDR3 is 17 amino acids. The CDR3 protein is CASSAYPGREGRNEQFF. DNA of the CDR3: TGTGCCAGCAGTGCCTACCCAGGCAGGGAGGGCCGCAATGAGCAGTTCTTC.

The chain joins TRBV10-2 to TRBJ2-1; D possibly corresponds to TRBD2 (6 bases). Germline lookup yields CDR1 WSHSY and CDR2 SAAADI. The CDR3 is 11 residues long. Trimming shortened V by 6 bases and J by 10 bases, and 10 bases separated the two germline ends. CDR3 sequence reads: CASRWEDEQFF. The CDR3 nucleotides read TGCGCCAGCAGGTGGGAGGACGAGCAGTTCTTC.

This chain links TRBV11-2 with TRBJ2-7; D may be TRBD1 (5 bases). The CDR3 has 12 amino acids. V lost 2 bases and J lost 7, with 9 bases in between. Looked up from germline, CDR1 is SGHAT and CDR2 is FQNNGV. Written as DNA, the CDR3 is TGTGCCAGCAGCTTAACCAGGGATGAGCAGTACTTC. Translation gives CASSLTRDEQYF.

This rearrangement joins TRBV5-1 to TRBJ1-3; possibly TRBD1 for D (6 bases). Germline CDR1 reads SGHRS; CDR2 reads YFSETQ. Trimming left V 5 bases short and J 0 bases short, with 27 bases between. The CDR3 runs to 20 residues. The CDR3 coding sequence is TGCGCCAGCAGACGCACCCAGGGGACCTTGGGGGATCTCTCTGGAAACACCATATATTTT. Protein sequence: CASRRTQGTLGDLSGNTIYF.

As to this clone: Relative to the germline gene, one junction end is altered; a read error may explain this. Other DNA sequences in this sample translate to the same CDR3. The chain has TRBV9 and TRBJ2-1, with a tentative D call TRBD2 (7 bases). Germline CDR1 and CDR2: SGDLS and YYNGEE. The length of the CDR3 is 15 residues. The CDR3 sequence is CASSVGGGLHSEQFF. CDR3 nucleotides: TGCGCCAGCAGCGTAGGGGGGGGGCTGCACAGTGAGCAGTTCTTC.

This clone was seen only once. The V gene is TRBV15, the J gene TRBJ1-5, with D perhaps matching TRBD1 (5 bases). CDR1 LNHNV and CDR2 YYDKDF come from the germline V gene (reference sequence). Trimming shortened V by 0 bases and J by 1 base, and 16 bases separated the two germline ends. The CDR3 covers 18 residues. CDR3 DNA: TGTGCCACCAGCAGAGATCGGCGACAGCTGATAAGCAATCAGCCCCAGCATTTT. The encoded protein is CATSRDRRQLISNQPQHF.

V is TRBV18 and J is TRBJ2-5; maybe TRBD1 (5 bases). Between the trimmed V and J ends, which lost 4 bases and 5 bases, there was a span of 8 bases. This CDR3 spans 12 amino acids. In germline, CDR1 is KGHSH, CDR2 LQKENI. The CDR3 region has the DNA TGTGCCAGCTCACAGGGGTTTGAGACCCAGTACTTC. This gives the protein CASSQGFETQYF.

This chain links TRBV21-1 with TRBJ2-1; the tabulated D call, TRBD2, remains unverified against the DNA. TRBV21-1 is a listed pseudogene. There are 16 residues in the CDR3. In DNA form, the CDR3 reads TGTGCCAGCAGCAAAGGGCTAGCGGGAGGGGACAATGAGCAGTTCTTC. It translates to CASSKGLAGGDNEQFF.

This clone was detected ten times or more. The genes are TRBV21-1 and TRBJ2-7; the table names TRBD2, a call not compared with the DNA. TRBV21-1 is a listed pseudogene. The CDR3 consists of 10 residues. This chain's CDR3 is CASSKHLPYF. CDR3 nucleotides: TGTGCCAGCAGCAAGCATCTACCATACTTC.